The 12 T cell receptor beta chains reported below all come from one sample, sequenced in a study of blood T cell repertoires in COVID-19. The data were produced by immunoSEQ multiplex PCR, yet TCRdb's version contains in-frame clones alone and is incomplete. The repertoire includes about 150,000 clones, around 89% of them detected once, and roughly 13% sits in the top ten. Sequenced: peripheral blood. These receptors were collected from a man aged 18 to 29 with COVID-19, enrolled during active disease.

The chain couples TRBV7-3 to TRBJ2-1; 16 bases match TRBD2. Trimming removed 3 bases from V and 5 bases from J; junction bases left unmatched: 1. In germline, CDR1 is SGHTA, CDR2 FQGTGA. This CDR3 is built from 16 residues. The CDR3 spells CASSLGLAGGNNEQFF. The CDR3 DNA follows: TGTGCCAGCAGCTTGGGACTAGCGGGAGGGAACAATGAGCAGTTCTTC.

The chain is built from TRBV6-5 and TRBJ2-1, with D possibly matching TRBD1 (6 bases). This CDR3 is 13 amino acids long. Germline-derived CDR1 and CDR2 are MNHEY and SVGAGI. The V end lost 7 bases, the J end lost 8 bases, and 15 bases lay between the germline ends. The CDR3 DNA reads TGTGCCAGCACCCTGGGGGCGGCGTATGAGCAGTTCTTC. Protein product: CASTLGAAYEQFF.

The chain combines TRBV6-5 with TRBJ1-5; no reliable D call. The CDR3 has 15 residues. V was shortened by 6 bases and J by 0 bases, with 12 bases between the two germline ends. Germline lookup yields CDR1 MNHEY and CDR2 SVGAGI. CDR3 DNA: TGTGCCAGCAGGAGCGCCTTCTATAGCAATCAGCCCCAGCATTTT. Translating gives CASRSAFYSNQPQHF.

As to this clone: One junction end disagrees with the germline gene, perhaps due to a read error. The V and J genes are TRBV6-6 and TRBJ1-4; the D is unclear. The CDR3 is 13 residues long. CDR1 and CDR2 (germline): MNHNY, SVGAGI (reference sequence). In DNA form, the CDR3 reads TGTGCCAGCAGCAAACCGGGAGAGGAAAAACTGCTTTTT. Encoded protein: CASSKPGEEKLLF.

This clone was observed once. The chain joins TRBV5-6 to TRBJ2-5; 8 positions match TRBD1. Germline V gives CDR1 SGHDT, CDR2 YYEEEE. The J segment lost 4 bases and the V segment lost 0 bases, leaving 5 bases of the junction unmatched. The CDR3 sequence is 15 residues long. CDR3 sequence: CASSLVGQGGETQYF. The CDR3 DNA follows: TGTGCCAGCAGCTTGGTTGGACAGGGCGGAGAGACCCAGTACTTC.

The rearrangement joins TRBV24-1 to TRBJ1-3; 8 nucleotides match TRBD1. Germline lookup yields CDR1 KGHDR and CDR2 SFDVKD. With 11 bases clipped from V and 3 bases from J, the junction kept 17 bases outside the gene matches. The CDR3 is made up of 17 amino acids. CDR3 nucleotide sequence: TGTGCCAGCAAACAATCGCGACAGGGGCAGGGTGGAAACACCATATATTTT. Translating gives CASKQSRQGQGGNTIYF.

The chain employs TRBV7-2 and TRBJ2-7; the match to TRBD1 covers 8 bases. V lost 6 bases to trimming and J lost 4 bases; unmatched junction nucleotides: 11. Germline V lookup: CDR1 SGHTA, CDR2 FQGNSA. The CDR3 extends over 15 amino acids. The CDR3 reads CASSNNPGQVYEQYF. DNA of the CDR3: TGTGCCAGCAGTAACAATCCGGGACAGGTTTACGAGCAGTACTTC. The full variable domain, rest sourced from reference TRBV7-2 and TRBJ2-7, is GAGVSQSPSNKVTEKGKDVELRCDPISGHTALYWYRQSLGQGLEFLIYFQGNSAPDKSGLPSDRFSAERTGGSVSTLTIQRTQQEDSAVYLCASSNNPGQVYEQYFGPGTRLTVT.

The genes are TRBV3-1 (or the pseudogene TRBV3-2) and TRBJ1-1, with 7 positions matching TRBD1. In germline, CDR1 is LGHDT, CDR2 YNNKEL (reference sequence). V gave up 5 bases and J gave up 3 bases; unmatched junction bases: 6. The CDR3 loop spans 14 amino acids. CDR3 in amino acids: CASSGRDSYTEAFF. The CDR3 nucleotides are TGTGCCAGCAGCGGCCGGGACAGTTACACTGAAGCTTTCTTT.

The chain combines TRBV19 with TRBJ2-2, with 8 bases aligning to TRBD1. V lost 1 base and J lost 5; bases outside the gene matches: 6. The CDR3 sequence is 16 residues long. Germline CDR1 reads LNHDA; CDR2 reads SQIVND (reference sequence). The CDR3 sequence: CASSIGQGAGTGELFF. In nucleotides, the CDR3 is TGTGCCAGTAGTATAGGCCAGGGGGCAGGGACCGGGGAGCTGTTTTTT. Based on the CDR3 plus reference TRBV19 and TRBJ2-2, the full variable domain is DGGITQSPKYLFRKEGQNVTLSCEQNLNHDAMYWYRQDPGQGLRLIYYSQIVNDFQKGDIAEGYSVSREKKESFPLTVTSAQKNPTAFYLCASSIGQGAGTGELFFGEGSRLTVL.

The J gene is TRBJ2-1, the V gene TRBV24-1, with TRBD2 identical over 7 bases. The CDR3 sequence is 16 residues long. Germline V gene data show CDR1 as KGHDR and CDR2 as SFDVKD. Trimming cost V 4 bases and J 2 bases; bases outside gene matches: 7. In DNA, the CDR3 is TGTGCCACCAGTGACCGCACTAGCGTCCCCTACAATGAGCAGTTCTTC. Encoded protein: CATSDRTSVPYNEQFF.

In regard to this clone: The germline gene is not matched at one end of the junction; a read error may be the cause. The J gene is TRBJ1-4, the V gene TRBV18, with 7 bases lining up with TRBD1. This CDR3 is 15 amino acids long. The germline V gene encodes CDR1 KGHSH and CDR2 LQKENI. CDR3 DNA sequence: TGTGCCAGCTCACTGGAGGGGGCATCAAATGAAAAACTGCTTTTT. Its translation is CASSLEGASNEKLLF.

This sequence joins TRBV6-5 and TRBJ2-5; possibly TRBD2 for D (5 bases). This CDR3 spans 15 amino acids. Per the germline V gene, CDR1 is MNHEY and CDR2 is SVGAGI. The V and J ends lost 5 bases and 4 bases respectively, with 17 bases between them. CDR3 nucleotide sequence: TGTGCCAGCAGTCTTCTAGCAGGCGGCGGAGAGACCCAGTACTTC. Translation: CASSLLAGGGETQYF.